This TCR beta chain was identified in a study of Tregs in tolerant kidney transplant recipients (dated by TCRdb to about 2019). Study-level background: The study applied TCRbeta sequencing to find donor-specific regulatory T cells before combined kidney and bone marrow transplantation and then followed those same cells after transplant. Several methods of expanding Tregs specific for an allogeneic donor were compared by TCRbeta repertoire sequencing in 3 healthy controls.

Unstimulated Tregs (CD4+CD25+CD127-), CD4+ non-Tregs (CD4+CD25-), CD4 and CD8 cells were FACS-sorted from thawed PBMCs. Thawed PBMCs were rested overnight at 37 degrees C with around 200 IU/ml IL-2 before Treg sorting. Healthy control blood came either as purchased buffy coats or from healthy volunteers. Healthy control blood was processed to PBMCs with a Ficoll density gradient and then cryopreserved, whereas patient PBMCs were collected both before and after transplant. For TCRbeta CDR3 sequencing, genomic DNA was extracted from sorted cells using the QIAGEN DNeasy Blood and Tissue Kit. High-throughput TCRbeta CDR3 sequencing, which included PCR amplification with bias correction and internal controls, was done commercially through immunoSEQ. The authors' pipeline ran thus. A unique productive TCRbeta sequence was defined by the CDR3 nucleotide sequence when primers matched, and otherwise by the CDR3 amino acid sequence together with the Vbeta and Jbeta genes. To correct for sorting error, sequences found in more than one sorted population at a frequency ratio of 2:1 or less were discarded, and the remaining shared sequences were assigned to the population with the higher frequency. Donor-reactive sequences were defined as at least 5-fold expanded in CFSE-low cells versus unstimulated cells, with frequency of at least 0.01% in CFSE-low cells. Repertoire divergence was quantified by Jensen-Shannon divergence using the top 100 TCRbeta sequences ranked by frequency. When a sample had multiple sequencing runs, each run was corrected for sorting error separately and the runs were then pooled. TCRdb stores this immuneACCESS table with in-frame sequences only. Part of the clones is absent; in the studies checked, under half of the shortfall reflects unresolved V genes, and no reason is known for the rest. The V and J calls and clone size were taken over from that table, and D and trimming were inferred from the DNA. This sample gives tens of thousands of clones in total; around 90% of them show up just once. About 0.7% of the sample is held by the ten biggest clonotypes.

As to this clone: Which antigen it targets is not known. No qualities accompany the bases; no much larger clone lies one base away.

General findings and caveats noted by the study authors: The study was constrained by small patient numbers, and validation of the findings is required in larger populations and under other immunosuppression protocols. The most biologically relevant and donor-specific TCRbeta repertoire appeared to be identified by expanding Tregs with activated donor B cells. Biological reproducibility was not directly assessed, although technical replication error appeared to be minimal.

The CDR1 and CDR2 encoded by the germline V gene are KGHSH and LQKENI. Relative to germline, V is missing 0 bases and J is missing 7 bases, with 6 bases of the junction outside any gene match. Including cysteine and phenylalanine, the CDR3 has 15 amino acids. The only DNA kept is the CDR3, 45 bases in frame from the first base. Material for sequencing was Tregs from blood. This TCR derives from a human donor in good health. The chain couples TRBV18 to TRBJ2-3; TRBD2 aligns with 8 central bases. The bases read TGTGCCAGCTCACCACCGGGACTAGTAAGCCATACGCAGTATTTT. It is translated as CASSPPGLVSHTQYF.